Listed below are T cell receptor beta chains from one sample, sequenced in a study of blood T cells in healthy people across ages. TCRdb reprocessed the 5' RACE reads with MiXCR, giving one entry per CDR3 protein. Found here are about 650,000 distinct CDR3 sequences, more than 45% of them singletons; the top ten hold approximately 13%. Sequenced: blood. These receptors originate from a woman aged 80 or over in good health. The CDR3 runs from the conserved cysteine through the conserved F or W. Fields, in order: V gene, D gene, clone size, J gene, CDR3 DNA, CDR3 protein. A D gene is named only where the DNA matches it firmly. Only part of the rows carry a size: once, few, many, or a class if the clone is expanded.

TRBV12-3/TRBV12-4	TRBD1	few	TRBJ1-2	TGTGCCAGCAGTTTAGGGGGACAGGGCCCGATCTACACCTTC	CASSLGGQGPIYTF
TRBV7-3	-	-	TRBJ1-6	TGTGCCAGCAGCTTAGTGACGGGAAATTCACCCCTCCACTTT	CASSLVTGNSPLHF
TRBV6-6	TRBD2	many	TRBJ2-7	TGTGCCAGCAGTCTCCGCCGTGGGAGGGACTACGAGCAGTACTTC	CASSLRRGRDYEQYF
TRBV29-1	-	few	TRBJ1-2	TGCAGCGTGGAGGGGTCCCTGAGGAACTATGGCTACACCTTC	CSVEGSLRNYGYTF
TRBV29-1	-	-	TRBJ1-2	TGCAGCGTTGGAGGTAGGGCAGGCGGCTACACCTTC	CSVGGRAGGYTF
TRBV29-1	-	many	TRBJ2-3	TGCAGCGTTCGGACGAGATACACAGATACGCAGTATTTT	CSVRTRYTDTQYF
TRBV12-3/TRBV12-4	-	-	TRBJ2-7	TGTGCCAGCACCCTTACCCACCTACGGAGCTCCTACAATGAGCAGTACTTC	CASTLTHLRSSYNEQYF
TRBV9	-	-	TRBJ2-7	TGTGCCAGCAGCGAAGGACTTGCGGAGCAGTACTTC	CASSEGLAEQYF
TRBV7-7	-	once	TRBJ2-5	TGTGCCAGCAGCCTTGATAGGGAGAATGAGCAGTACTTC	CASSLDRENEQYF
TRBV20-1	-	many	TRBJ2-1	TGCAGTGCTAGACCTGATTACAATGAGCAGTTCTTC	CSARPDYNEQFF
TRBV7-2	-	few	TRBJ2-3	TGTGCCAGCAGCCCCGGACAGAGTTCGGGCACAGATACGCAGTATTTT	CASSPGQSSGTDTQYF
TRBV27	TRBD2	-	TRBJ2-7	TGTGCCAGCCGTAGCGGGGTAGCCAACTACGAGCAGTACTTC	CASRSGVANYEQYF
TRBV6-1	-	few	TRBJ2-7	TGTGCCAGCGGGACGCTCACCTACGAGCAGTACTTC	CASGTLTYEQYF
TRBV10-3	-	-	TRBJ2-6	TGTGCCATCAGCGAGGTAACAGCGCCGTCTGGGGCCAACGTCCTGACTTTC	CAISEVTAPSGANVLTF
TRBV6-2/TRBV6-3	TRBD2	-	TRBJ2-7	TGTGCCGGCAGTCCACCAGCGGGGCTATCCTACGAGCAGTACTTC	CAGSPPAGLSYEQYF